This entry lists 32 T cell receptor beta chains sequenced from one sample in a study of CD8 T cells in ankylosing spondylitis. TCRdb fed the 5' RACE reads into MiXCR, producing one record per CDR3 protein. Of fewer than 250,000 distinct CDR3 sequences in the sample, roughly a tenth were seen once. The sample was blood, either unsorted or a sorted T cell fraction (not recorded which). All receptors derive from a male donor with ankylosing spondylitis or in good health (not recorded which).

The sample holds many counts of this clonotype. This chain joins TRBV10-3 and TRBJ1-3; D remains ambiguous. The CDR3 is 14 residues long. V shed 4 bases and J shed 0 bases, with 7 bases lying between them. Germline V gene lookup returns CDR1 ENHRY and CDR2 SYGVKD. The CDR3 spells CAISAENSGNTIYF. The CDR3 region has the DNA TGTGCCATCAGTGCGGAAAACTCTGGAAACACCATATATTTT.

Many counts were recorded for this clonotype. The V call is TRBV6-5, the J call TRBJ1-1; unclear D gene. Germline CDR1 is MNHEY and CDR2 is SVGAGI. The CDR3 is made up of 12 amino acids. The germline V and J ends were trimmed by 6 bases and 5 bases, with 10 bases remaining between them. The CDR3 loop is CASSRPGTEAFF. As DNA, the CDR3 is TGTGCCAGCAGCAGACCTGGAACTGAAGCTTTCTTT.

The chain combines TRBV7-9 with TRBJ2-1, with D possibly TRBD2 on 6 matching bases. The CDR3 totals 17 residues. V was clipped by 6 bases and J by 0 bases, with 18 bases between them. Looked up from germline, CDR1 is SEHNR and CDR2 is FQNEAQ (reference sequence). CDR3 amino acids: CASRIGISGGSYNEQFF. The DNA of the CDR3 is TGTGCCAGCAGAATAGGGATTAGCGGAGGCTCCTACAATGAGCAGTTCTTC.

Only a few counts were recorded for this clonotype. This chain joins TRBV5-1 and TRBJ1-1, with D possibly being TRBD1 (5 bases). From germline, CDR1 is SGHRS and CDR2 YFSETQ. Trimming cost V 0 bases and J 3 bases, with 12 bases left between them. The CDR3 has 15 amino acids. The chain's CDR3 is CASSLEPGSDTEAFF. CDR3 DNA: TGCGCCAGCAGCTTGGAACCAGGGTCGGACACTGAAGCTTTCTTT.

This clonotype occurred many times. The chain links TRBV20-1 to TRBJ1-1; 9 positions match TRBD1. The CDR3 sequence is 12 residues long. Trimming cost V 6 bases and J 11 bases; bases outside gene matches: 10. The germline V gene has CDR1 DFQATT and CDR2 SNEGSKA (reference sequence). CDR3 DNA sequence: TGCAGTGCCGCCCGGACAGGGGACGAGGCTTTCTTT. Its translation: CSAARTGDEAFF.

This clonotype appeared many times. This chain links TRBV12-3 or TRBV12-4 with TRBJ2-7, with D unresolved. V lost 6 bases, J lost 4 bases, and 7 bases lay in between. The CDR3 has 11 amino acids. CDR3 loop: CASSIQYEQYF. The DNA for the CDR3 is TGTGCCAGCAGCATACAGTACGAGCAGTACTTC.

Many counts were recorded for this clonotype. The CDR3 is CATSEGDRGDTEAFF. The CDR3 region has the DNA TGTGCCACCAGTGAAGGGGACAGGGGGGACACTGAAGCTTTCTTT. J is TRBJ1-1 and V is TRBV24-1, with 11 bases aligning to TRBD1. Germline V lookup: CDR1 KGHDR, CDR2 SFDVKD. The CDR3 is 15 residues long. Losses at the gene ends were 4 bases for V and 3 bases for J; bases not matched to a gene: 3.

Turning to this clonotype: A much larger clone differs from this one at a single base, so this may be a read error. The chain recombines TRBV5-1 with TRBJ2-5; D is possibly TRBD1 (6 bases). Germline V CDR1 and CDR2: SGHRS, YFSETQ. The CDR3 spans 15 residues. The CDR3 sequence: CASSLEPTGQETRYF. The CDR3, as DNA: TGCGCCAGCAGCTTGGAGCCGACAGGTCAGGAGACCCGGTACTTC. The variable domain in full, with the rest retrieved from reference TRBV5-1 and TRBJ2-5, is KAGVTQTPRYLIKTRGQQVTLSCSPISGHRSVSWYQQTPGQGLQFLFEYFSETQRNKGNFPGRFSGRQFSNSRSEMNVSTLELGDSALYLCASSLEPTGQETRYFGPGTRLLVL.

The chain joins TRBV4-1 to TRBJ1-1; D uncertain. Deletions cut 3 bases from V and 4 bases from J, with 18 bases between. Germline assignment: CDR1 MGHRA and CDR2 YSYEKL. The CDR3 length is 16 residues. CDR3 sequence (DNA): TGCGCCAGCAGCCAGGCCCCGGGGAGGTTGGGCACTGAAGCTTTCTTT. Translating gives CASSQAPGRLGTEAFF.

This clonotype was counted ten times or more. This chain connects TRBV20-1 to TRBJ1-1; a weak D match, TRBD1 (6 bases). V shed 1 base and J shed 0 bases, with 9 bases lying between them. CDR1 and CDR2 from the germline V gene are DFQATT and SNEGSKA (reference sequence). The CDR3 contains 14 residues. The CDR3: CSARAGVLNTEAFF. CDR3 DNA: TGCAGTGCTAGAGCAGGGGTTTTGAACACTGAAGCTTTCTTT.

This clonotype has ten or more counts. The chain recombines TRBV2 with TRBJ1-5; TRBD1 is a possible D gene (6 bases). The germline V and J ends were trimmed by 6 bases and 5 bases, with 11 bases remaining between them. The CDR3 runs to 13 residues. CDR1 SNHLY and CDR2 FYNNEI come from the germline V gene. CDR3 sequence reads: CASSQGLDQPQHF. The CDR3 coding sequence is TGTGCCAGCAGCCAGGGGTTGGATCAGCCCCAGCATTTT.

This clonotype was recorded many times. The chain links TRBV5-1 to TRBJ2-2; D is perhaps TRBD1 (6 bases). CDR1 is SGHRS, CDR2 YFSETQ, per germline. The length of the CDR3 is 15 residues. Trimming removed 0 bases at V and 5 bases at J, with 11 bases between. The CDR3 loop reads CASSLEGGGTGELFF. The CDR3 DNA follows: TGCGCCAGCAGCTTGGAAGGGGGTGGAACCGGGGAGCTGTTTTTT.

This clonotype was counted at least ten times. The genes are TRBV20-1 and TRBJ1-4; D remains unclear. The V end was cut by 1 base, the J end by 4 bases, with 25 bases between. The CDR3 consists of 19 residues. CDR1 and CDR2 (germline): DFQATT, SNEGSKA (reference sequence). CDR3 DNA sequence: TGCAGTGCTAGAGTACCTCCGGGTCCGACCTCCTTAATTAATGAAAAACTGTTTTTT. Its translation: CSARVPPGPTSLINEKLFF.

The CDR3 region has the DNA TGTGCCAGCAGCCAAGGGCCCCAAGGGGACGAAAAACTGTTTTTT. This codes for CASSQGPQGDEKLFF. The rearrangement joins TRBV3-1 to TRBJ1-4; D may be TRBD1 (5 bases). Germline-derived CDR1 and CDR2 are LGHDT and YNNKEL (reference sequence). V was clipped by 1 base and J by 8 bases, with 14 bases between them. The length of the CDR3 is 15 residues. The complete variable domain, with remaining parts taken from reference TRBV3-1 and TRBJ1-4, reads DTAVSQTPKYLVTQMGNDKSIKCEQNLGHDTMYWYKQDSKKFLKIMFSYNNKELIINETVPNRFSPKSPDKAHLNLHINSLELGDSAVYFCASSQGPQGDEKLFFGSGTQLSVL.

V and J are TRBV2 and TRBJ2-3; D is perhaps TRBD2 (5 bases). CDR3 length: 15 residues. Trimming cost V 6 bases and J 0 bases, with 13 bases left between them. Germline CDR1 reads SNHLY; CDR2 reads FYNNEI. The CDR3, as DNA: TGTGCCAGCAGCTCGGGATTATCTAGCACAGATACGCAGTATTTT. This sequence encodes CASSSGLSSTDTQYF.

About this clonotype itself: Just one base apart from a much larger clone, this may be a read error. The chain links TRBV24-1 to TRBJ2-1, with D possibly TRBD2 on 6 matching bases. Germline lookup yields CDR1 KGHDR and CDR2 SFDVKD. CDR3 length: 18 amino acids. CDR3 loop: CAASDSHSGKSSYNEQFF. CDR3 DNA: TGTGCCGCCAGTGATTCCCATAGCGGAAAGAGCTCCTACAATGAGCAGTTCTTC.

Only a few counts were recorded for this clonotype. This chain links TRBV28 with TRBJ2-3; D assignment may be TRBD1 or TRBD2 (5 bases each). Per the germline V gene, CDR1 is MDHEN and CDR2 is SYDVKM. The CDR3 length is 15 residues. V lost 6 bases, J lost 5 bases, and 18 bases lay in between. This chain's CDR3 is CASRPTLGEGDTQYF. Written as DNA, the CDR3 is TGTGCCAGCAGACCTACACTAGGGGAAGGAGATACGCAGTATTTT.

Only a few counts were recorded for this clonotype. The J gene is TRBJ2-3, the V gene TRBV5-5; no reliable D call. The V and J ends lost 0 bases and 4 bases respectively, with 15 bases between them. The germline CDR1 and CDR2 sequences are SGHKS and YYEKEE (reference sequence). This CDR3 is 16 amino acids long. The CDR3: CASSLGASPGADTQYF. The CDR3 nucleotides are TGTGCCAGCAGCTTGGGGGCTTCGCCTGGAGCAGATACGCAGTATTTT.

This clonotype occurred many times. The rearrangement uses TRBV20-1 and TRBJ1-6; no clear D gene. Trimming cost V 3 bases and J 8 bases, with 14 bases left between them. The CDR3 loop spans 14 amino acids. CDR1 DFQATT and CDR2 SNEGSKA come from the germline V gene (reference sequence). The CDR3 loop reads CSASLGRPDSPLHF. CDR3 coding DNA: TGCAGTGCTAGTCTTGGCCGCCCGGATTCACCCCTCCACTTT.

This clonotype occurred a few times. As DNA, the CDR3 is TGTGCCAGCAGCGTTACAGGGGGGAATTCACCCCTCCACTTT. Its protein is CASSVTGGNSPLHF. The chain has TRBV9 and TRBJ1-6, with 8 bases that match TRBD1. Germline loops: CDR1 SGDLS, CDR2 YYNGEE. The trim removed 2 bases at V and 7 bases at J, leaving 2 bases unmatched. There are 14 residues in the CDR3.

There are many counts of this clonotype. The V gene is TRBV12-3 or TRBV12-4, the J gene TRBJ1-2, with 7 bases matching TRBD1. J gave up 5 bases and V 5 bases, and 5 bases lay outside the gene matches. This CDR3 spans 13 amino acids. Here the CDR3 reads CASSPGQIYGYTF. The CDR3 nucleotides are TGTGCCAGCAGTCCGGGACAGATATATGGCTACACCTTC.

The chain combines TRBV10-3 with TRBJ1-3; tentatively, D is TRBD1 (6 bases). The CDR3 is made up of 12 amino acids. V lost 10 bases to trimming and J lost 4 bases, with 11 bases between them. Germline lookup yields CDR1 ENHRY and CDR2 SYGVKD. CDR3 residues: CATQGSGNTIYF. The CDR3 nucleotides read TGTGCCACACAGGGATCGGGAAACACCATATATTTT.

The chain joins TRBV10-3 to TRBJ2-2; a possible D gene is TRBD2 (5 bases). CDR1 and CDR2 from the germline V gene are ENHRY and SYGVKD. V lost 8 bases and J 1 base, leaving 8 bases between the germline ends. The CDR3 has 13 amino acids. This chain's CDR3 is CAIAGQNTGELFF. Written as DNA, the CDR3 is TGTGCCATCGCGGGTCAGAACACCGGGGAGCTGTTTTTT.

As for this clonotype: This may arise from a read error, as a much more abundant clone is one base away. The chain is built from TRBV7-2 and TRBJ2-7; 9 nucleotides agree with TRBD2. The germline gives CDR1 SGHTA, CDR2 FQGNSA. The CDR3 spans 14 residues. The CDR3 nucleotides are TGTGCCAGCAGCTTAGTAGCGGGAGCCTACGCGCAGTACTTC. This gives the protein CASSLVAGAYAQYF. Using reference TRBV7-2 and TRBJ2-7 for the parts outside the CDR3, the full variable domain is GAGVSQSPSNKVTEKGKDVELRCDPISGHTALYWYRQSLGQGLEFLIYFQGNSAPDKSGLPSDRFSAERTGGSVSTLTIQRTQQEDSAVYLCASSLVAGAYAQYFGPGTRLTVT.

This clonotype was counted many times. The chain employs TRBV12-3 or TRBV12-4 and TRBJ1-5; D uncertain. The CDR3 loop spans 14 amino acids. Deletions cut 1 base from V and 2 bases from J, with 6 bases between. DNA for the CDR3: TGTGCCAGCAGTTTAGGCATCCGCAATCAGCCCCAGCATTTT. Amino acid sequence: CASSLGIRNQPQHF.

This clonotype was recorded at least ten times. CDR3 in amino acids: CASSLTGGTTDTQYF. CDR3 sequence (DNA): TGTGCCAGCAGTTTGACCGGGGGGACCACAGATACGCAGTATTTT. The chain employs TRBV12-3 or TRBV12-4 and TRBJ2-3; TRBD2 agrees at 7 bases. The CDR3 consists of 15 residues. The V gene end was trimmed by 3 bases and the J gene end by 2 bases; junction bases not matched to a gene: 5.

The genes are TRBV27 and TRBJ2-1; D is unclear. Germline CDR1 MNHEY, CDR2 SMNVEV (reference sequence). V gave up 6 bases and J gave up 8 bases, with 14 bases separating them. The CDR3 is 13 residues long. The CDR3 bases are TGTGCCAGCAGAACGACTTCTGGGGATGAGCAGTTCTTC. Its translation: CASRTTSGDEQFF.

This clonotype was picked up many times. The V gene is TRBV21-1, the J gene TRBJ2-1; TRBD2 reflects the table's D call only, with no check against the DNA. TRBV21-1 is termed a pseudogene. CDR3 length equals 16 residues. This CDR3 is CASSLRRGRSYNEQFF. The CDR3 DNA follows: TGTGCCAGCAGCCTCCGGAGGGGGAGATCTTACAATGAGCAGTTCTTC.

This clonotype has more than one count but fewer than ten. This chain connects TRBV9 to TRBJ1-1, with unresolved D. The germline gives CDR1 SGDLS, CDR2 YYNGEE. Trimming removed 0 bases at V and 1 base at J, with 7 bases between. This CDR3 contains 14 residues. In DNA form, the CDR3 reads TGTGCCAGCAGCGTAGGGGCAGGGAACACTGAAGCTTTCTTT. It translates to CASSVGAGNTEAFF.

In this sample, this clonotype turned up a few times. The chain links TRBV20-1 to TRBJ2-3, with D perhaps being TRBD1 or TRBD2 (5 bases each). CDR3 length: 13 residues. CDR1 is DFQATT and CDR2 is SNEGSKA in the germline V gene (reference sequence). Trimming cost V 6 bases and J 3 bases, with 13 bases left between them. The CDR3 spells CSATGAQTDTQYF. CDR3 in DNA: TGCAGTGCAACCGGGGCCCAGACAGATACGCAGTATTTT.

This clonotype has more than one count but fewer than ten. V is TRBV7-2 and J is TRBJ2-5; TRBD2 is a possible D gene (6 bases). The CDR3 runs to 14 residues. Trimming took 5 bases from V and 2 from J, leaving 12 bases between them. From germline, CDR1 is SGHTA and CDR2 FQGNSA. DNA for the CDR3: TGTGCCAGCAGCCGCGGGACTGCACAAGAGACCCAGTACTTC. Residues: CASSRGTAQETQYF.

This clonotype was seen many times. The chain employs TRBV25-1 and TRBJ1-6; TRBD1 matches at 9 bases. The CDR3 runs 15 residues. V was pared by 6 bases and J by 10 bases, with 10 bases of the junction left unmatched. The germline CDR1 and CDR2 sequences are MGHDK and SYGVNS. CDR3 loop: CASRSSRTGVSPLHF. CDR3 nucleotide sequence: TGTGCCAGCAGGAGCTCGAGGACAGGGGTCTCACCCCTCCACTTT.